These T cell receptor beta chains were read from a single sample in a study of radiation and T cells in renal cell carcinoma. Sequencing used immunoSEQ multiplex PCR; TCRdb keeps in-frame clones, though not all of them. The sample yields tens of thousands of clones, 78% seen once. Sequences were derived from blood, sampled from a patient whose treatment included radiotherapy and nephrectomy. All receptors come from a man aged 60 to 75 with renal cell carcinoma. CDR3s include the opening cysteine and the closing phenylalanine or tryptophan. Each record gives: CDR3 DNA, CDR3 protein, V gene, CDR3 length, clone size, D gene, J gene. D genes are given only for firm matches. Clone size is not always given. Where it is, it says once, few, many or a class for expanded clones.

TGTGCCAGCAGCTGGGACTATGGCTACACCTTC CASSWDYGYTF TRBV7-9 11 NA NA TRBJ1-2
TGTGCCAGTGGACTGGAGGGACCGAGACGTGGTTCACCCCTCCACTTT CASGLEGPRRGSPLHF TRBV19 16 NA NA TRBJ1-6
TGTGCCAGCAGCTTTAGAGGGGAGACCCAGTACTTC CASSFRGETQYF TRBV7-9 12 NA NA TRBJ2-5
TGCGCCAGCAGCCGCTCTAGCGAGGGAGAGACCCAGTACTTC CASSRSSEGETQYF TRBV5-1 14 NA NA TRBJ2-5
TGCGCCAGCAGCTTGAACGCGGCGTTCAATGAGCAGTTCTTC CASSLNAAFNEQFF TRBV5-1 14 NA NA TRBJ2-1
TGTGCCATCATGGAAGACGGCCAAGAGACCCAGTACTTC CAIMEDGQETQYF TRBV10-3 13 NA NA TRBJ2-5
TGTGCCAGCAACCCTGCCGGGCACTACCTGGGTGACAATGAGCAGTTCTTC CASNPAGHYLGDNEQFF TRBV27 17 once NA TRBJ2-1
TGTGCCAGTAGTATAGATGGGGACATGGTCGGAGCTTTCTTT CASSIDGDMVGAFF TRBV19 14 NA NA TRBJ1-1
TGCAGCGTTCGAGAGGACAGGGGGGGCTATGGCTACACCTTC CSVREDRGGYGYTF TRBV29-1 14 few TRBD1 TRBJ1-2
TGTGCCAGCAGCTTAGGGTCAAATGAGCAGTTCTTC CASSLGSNEQFF TRBV7-3 12 NA NA TRBJ2-1
TGTGCCAGCAGTGCCGGGACCCCCTTAATGTTCTTC CASSAGTPLMFF TRBV11-3 12 few NA TRBJ2-1
TGTGCCAGTAGTATAAGCGCTACAGGGGGCTGGTATGGCTACACCTTC CASSISATGGWYGYTF TRBV19 16 NA TRBD1 TRBJ1-2
TGTGCCAGCACCCTAGAGGCAGGGGGCGTCTATGGGGCCAACGTCCTGACTTTC CASTLEAGGVYGANVLTF TRBV5-4 18 NA TRBD1 TRBJ2-6
TGTGCCAGCAGCTTACAGGGGACAATTAACATTCAGTACTTC CASSLQGTINIQYF TRBV11-3 14 once NA TRBJ2-4
TGTGCCAGCAGCCTTCAGGGGGGGACTGAAGCTTTCTTT CASSLQGGTEAFF TRBV11-3 13 once TRBD1 TRBJ1-1
TGTGCCAGCAGCTTAGGAGTACAGGGACAAGAGACCCAGTACTTC CASSLGVQGQETQYF TRBV11-3 15 NA NA TRBJ2-5
TGTGCCAGCAGTGAATCAGGGGGCTCCGCTGGTGGCTACACCTTC CASSESGGSAGGYTF TRBV6-1 15 NA TRBD1 TRBJ1-2
TGTGCCAGCAGCCCGTTGGGACTAGCGGCCTACAATGAGCAGTTCTTC CASSPLGLAAYNEQFF TRBV7-8 16 NA TRBD2 TRBJ2-1
TGTGCCACCTCACCCCGACAGGCTAATGAAAAACTGTTTTTT CATSPRQANEKLFF TRBV19 14 NA NA TRBJ1-4
TGTGCCAGCAGTGAAAAACTAGCGGGAGGTTCCACAGATACGCAGTATTTT CASSEKLAGGSTDTQYF TRBV6-1 17 NA TRBD2 TRBJ2-3